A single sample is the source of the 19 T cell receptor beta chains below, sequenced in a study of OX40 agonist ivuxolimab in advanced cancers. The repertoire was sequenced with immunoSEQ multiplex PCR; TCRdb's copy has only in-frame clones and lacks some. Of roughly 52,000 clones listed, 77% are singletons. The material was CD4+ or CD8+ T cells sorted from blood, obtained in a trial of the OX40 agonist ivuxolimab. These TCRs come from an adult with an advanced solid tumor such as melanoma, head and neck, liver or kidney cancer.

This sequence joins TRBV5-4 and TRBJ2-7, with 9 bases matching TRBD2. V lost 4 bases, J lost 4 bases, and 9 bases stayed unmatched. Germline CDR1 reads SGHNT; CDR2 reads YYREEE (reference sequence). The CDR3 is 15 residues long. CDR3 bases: TGTGCCAGCAGCCCCGATGGCGGGAGGGTATACGAGCAGTACTTC. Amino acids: CASSPDGGRVYEQYF.

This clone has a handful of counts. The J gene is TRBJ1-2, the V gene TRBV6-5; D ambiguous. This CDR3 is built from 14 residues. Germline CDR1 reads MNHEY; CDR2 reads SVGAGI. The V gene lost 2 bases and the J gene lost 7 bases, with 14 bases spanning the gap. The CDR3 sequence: CASSYDDSRRGYTF. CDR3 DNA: TGTGCCAGCAGTTACGACGACTCCCGCCGTGGCTACACCTTC.

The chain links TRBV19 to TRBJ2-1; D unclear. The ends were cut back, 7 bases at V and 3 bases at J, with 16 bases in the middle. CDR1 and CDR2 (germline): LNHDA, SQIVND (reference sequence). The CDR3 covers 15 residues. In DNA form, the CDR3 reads TGTGCCAGTACCAGAAGGACGGGTCTCTACAATGAGCAGTTCTTC. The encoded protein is CASTRRTGLYNEQFF. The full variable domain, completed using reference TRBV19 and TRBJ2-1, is DGGITQSPKYLFRKEGQNVTLSCEQNLNHDAMYWYRQDPGQGLRLIYYSQIVNDFQKGDIAEGYSVSREKKESFPLTVTSAQKNPTAFYLCASTRRTGLYNEQFFGPGTRLTVL.

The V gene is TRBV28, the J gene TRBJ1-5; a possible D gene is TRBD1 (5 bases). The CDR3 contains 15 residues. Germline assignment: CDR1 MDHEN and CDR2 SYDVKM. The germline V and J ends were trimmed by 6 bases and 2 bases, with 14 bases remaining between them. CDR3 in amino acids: CASRLWGNGNQPQHF. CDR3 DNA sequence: TGTGCCAGCAGGCTTTGGGGGAACGGCAATCAGCCCCAGCATTTT.

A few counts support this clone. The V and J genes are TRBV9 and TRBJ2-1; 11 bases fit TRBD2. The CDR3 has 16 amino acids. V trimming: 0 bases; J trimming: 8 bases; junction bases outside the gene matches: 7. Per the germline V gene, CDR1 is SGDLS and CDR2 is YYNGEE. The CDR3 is CASSVGFLAGGDEQFF. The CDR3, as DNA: TGTGCCAGCAGCGTAGGATTTCTAGCGGGAGGCGATGAGCAGTTCTTC. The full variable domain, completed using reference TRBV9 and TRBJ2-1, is DSGVTQTPKHLITATGQRVTLRCSPRSGDLSVYWYQQSLDQGLQFLIQYYNGEERAKGNILERFSAQQFPDLHSELNLSSLELGDSALYFCASSVGFLAGGDEQFFGPGTRLTVL.

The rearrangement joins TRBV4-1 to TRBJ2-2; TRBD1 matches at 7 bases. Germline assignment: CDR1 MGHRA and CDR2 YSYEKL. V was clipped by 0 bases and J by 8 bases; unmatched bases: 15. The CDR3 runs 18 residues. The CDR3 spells CASSQETGLNPSRGELFF. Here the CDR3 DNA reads TGCGCCAGCAGCCAAGAGACAGGGCTCAATCCCAGCAGAGGGGAGCTGTTTTTT.

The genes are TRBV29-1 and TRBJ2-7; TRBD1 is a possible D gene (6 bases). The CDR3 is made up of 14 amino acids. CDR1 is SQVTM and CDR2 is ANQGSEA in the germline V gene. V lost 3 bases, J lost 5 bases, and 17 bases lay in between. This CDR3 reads CSVDKQGSSDEQYF. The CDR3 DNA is TGCAGCGTTGACAAACAGGGAAGTAGCGACGAGCAGTACTTC.

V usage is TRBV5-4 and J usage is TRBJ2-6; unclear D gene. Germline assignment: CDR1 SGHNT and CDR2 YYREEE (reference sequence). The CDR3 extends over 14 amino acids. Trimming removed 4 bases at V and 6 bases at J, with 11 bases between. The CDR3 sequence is CASSQSLAANVLTF. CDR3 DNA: TGTGCCAGCAGCCAAAGTTTGGCGGCCAACGTCCTGACTTTC.

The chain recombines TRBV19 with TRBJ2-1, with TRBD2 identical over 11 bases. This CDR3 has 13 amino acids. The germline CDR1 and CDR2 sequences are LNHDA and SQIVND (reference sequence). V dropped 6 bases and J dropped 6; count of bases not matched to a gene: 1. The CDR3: CASRGLAVNEQFF. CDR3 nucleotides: TGTGCCAGTAGGGGACTAGCGGTCAATGAGCAGTTCTTC.

The CDR3 nucleotides are TGTGCCAGCAGCGTAGTCGGAGCTAACGCTGAAGCTTTCTTT. The encoded protein is CASSVVGANAEAFF. The rearrangement uses TRBV9 and TRBJ1-1, with D unclear. The CDR3 covers 14 residues. The V gene's germline CDR1 is SGDLS and CDR2 YYNGEE. Trimming took 0 bases from V and 6 from J, leaving 12 bases between them.

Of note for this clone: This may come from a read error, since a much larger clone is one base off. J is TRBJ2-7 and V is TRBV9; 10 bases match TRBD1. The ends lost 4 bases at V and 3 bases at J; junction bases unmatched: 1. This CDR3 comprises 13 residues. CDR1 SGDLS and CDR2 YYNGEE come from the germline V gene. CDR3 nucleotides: TGTGCCAGCAGCAGGGACAGGGGCTACGAGCAGTACTTC. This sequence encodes CASSRDRGYEQYF.

CDR3 nucleotide sequence: TGTGCCAGCACCCAACCTAGCGAGGGCACAGATACGCAGTATTTT. This translates into CASTQPSEGTDTQYF. The rearrangement uses TRBV25-1 and TRBJ2-3, with D perhaps TRBD2 (6 bases). Trimming took off 7 bases at V and 1 base at J, with 15 bases between the two ends. The CDR3 length is 15 residues. The V gene's germline CDR1 is MGHDK and CDR2 SYGVNS.

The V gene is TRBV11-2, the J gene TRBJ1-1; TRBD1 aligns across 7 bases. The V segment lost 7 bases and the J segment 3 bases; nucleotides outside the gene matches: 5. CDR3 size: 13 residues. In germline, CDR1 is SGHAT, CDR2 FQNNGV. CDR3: CASTLGQHTEAFF. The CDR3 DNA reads TGTGCCAGCACCCTGGGACAGCACACTGAAGCTTTCTTT.

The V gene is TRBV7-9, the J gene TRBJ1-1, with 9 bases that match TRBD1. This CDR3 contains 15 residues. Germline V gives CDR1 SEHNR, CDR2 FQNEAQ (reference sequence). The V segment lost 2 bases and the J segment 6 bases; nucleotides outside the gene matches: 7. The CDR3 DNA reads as TGTGCCAGCAGCTTACCTCTGACAGGGGGACCTGAAGCTTTCTTT. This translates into CASSLPLTGGPEAFF. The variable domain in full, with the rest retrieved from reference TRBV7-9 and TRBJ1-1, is DTGVSQNPRHKITKRGQNVTFRCDPISEHNRLYWYRQTLGQGPEFLTYFQNEAQLEKSRLLSDRFSAERPKGSFSTLEIQRTEQGDSAMYLCASSLPLTGGPEAFFGQGTRLTVV.

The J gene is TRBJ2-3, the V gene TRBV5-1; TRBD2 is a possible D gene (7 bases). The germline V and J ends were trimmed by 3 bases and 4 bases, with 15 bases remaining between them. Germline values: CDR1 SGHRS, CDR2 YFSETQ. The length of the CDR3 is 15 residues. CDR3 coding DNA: TGCGCCAGCAGCTCTCACCTAGGGGGGGCAGATACGCAGTATTTT. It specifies CASSSHLGGADTQYF.

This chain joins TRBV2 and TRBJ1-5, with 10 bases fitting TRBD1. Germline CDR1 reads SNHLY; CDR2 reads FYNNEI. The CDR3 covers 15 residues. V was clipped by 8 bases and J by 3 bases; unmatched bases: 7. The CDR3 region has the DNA TGTGCCAGCGGTCGACAGGGGGCCCTCAATCAGCCCCAGCATTTT. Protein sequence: CASGRQGALNQPQHF.

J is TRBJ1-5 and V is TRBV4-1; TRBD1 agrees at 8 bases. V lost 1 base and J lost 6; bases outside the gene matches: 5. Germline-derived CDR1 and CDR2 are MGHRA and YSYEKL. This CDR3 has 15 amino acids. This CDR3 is CASSQADRGPQPQHF. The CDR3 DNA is TGCGCCAGCAGCCAAGCAGACAGGGGACCTCAGCCCCAGCATTTT.

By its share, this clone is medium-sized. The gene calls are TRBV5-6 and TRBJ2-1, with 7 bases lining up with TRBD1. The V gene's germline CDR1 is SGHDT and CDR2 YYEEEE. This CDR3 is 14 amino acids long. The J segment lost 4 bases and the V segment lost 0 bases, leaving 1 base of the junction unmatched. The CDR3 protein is CASSLEQGYNEQFF. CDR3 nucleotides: TGTGCCAGCAGCTTGGAACAGGGGTACAATGAGCAGTTCTTC. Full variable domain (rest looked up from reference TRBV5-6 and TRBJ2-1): DAGVTQSPTHLIKTRGQQVTLRCSPKSGHDTVSWYQQALGQGPQFIFQYYEEEERQRGNFPDRFSGHQFPNYSSELNVNALLLGDSALYLCASSLEQGYNEQFFGPGTRLTVL.

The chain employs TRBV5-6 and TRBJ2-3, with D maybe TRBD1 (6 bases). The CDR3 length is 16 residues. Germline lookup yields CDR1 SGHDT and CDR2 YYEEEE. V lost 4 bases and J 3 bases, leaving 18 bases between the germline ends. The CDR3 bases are TGTGCCAGCAGCCGGGGCCCTCCGAGGGGGACAGATACGCAGTATTTT. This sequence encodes CASSRGPPRGTDTQYF.